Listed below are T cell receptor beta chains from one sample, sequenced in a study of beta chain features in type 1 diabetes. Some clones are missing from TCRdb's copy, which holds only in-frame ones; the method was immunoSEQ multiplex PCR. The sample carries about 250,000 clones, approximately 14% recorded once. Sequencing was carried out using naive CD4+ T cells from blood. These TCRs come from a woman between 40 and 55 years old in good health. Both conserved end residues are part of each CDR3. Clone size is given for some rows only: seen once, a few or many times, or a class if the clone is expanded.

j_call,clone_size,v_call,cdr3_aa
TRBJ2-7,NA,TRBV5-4,CASSLAGGGYEQYF
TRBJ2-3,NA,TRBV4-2,CASSQRTSGGSSTDTQYF
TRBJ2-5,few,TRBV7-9,CASSPSGGFQETQYF
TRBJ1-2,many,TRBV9,CASSLRSQGNYGYTF
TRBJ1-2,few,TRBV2,CASSVGQLNYGYTF
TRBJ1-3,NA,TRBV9,CASSVDPGSSGNTIYF
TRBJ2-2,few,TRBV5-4,CASSFYGELFF
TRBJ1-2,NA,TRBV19,CASSIQGQGLNGYTF
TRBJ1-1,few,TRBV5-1,CASSSGTGGLGAFF
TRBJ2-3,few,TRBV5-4,CASSFAVTSTDTQYF
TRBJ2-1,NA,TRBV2,CASTGGGEQFF
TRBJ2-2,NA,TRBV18,CASSPGDRDTGELFF
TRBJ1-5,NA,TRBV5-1,CASSLSPGDQPQHF
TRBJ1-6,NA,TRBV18,CASSPMTGDNSPLHF
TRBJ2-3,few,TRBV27,CASSSLAGGRDTQYF
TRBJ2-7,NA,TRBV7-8,CASSLTQFGEQYF
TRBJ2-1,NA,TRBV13,CASSPPNGGQFF
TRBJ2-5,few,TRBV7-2,CASSYTGTSGGQETQYF
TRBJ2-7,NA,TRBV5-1,CASSLLLSGQGVGASYEQYF
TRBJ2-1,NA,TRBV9,CASSVDGITYNEQFF